The clone carrying this T cell receptor (beta chain) turned up a few times. A read error may be the cause here, since a much bigger clone is one base away. Each CDR3 protein gets one entry after TCRdb re-called the 5' RACE reads with MiXCR. The sample contains nearly 60,000 distinct CDR3 sequences, about 3.4% of which appear only once. The CDR3 runs 15 residues. Germline V gives CDR1 SGHRS, CDR2 YFSETQ. The sample originates from a study of neurological immune-mediated disorders. The genes are TRBV5-1 and TRBJ2-3, with TRBD2 identical over 8 bases. This clonotype was sampled from a woman aged 60 to 75 with multiple sclerosis. Sequenced sample: PBMCs. The CDR3 protein is CASSFTSGNMDTKYF. The CDR3 DNA reads TGCGCCAGCAGCTTTACTAGCGGAAACATGGATACGAAGTATTTT.